This T cell receptor beta chain was sequenced during a study of T cells in Graves' hyperthyroidism and ophthalmopathy. Amplification of TCR beta CDR3 regions was performed using RNA transcripts as template. The TCR CDR3 first-round RT-PCR relied on the HTBI primer set. From the multiplex PCR reads, TCRdb called clonotypes with MiXCR, one entry per CDR3 protein. The sample holds approximately 610,000 distinct CDR3 sequences, roughly 14% seen once. As for this clonotype: Its antigen is not identified.

It was 8.5 to 10 ml of fresh peripheral blood that supplied the PBMCs. Germline CDR1 and CDR2: MNHNS and SASEGT. Trimming took 3 bases from V and 5 from J, leaving 13 bases between them. The CDR3 is 14 residues long. The study, taken as a whole, reports: Separating ophthalmopathy from stable hyperthyroidism was achieved by a 13 V-J model. In the blood, most expanded thyroid clonotypes above 0.001 appeared as well.

The TCR originated in a woman aged 40 to 50 with Graves' ophthalmopathy. The V gene is TRBV6-1, the J gene TRBJ1-2; D uncertain. Sequences were obtained from blood. The CDR3 nucleotides read TGTGCCAGCAGTGACGCAGGACCTCGGTATGGCTACACCTTC. Its protein is CASSDAGPRYGYTF.